The clone carrying this T cell receptor (beta chain) occurred a few times. Antigen: not known. The CDR3 covers 17 residues. This record belongs to a study of blood T cells in healthy people across ages. Study-wide results and limits: The study found more naive CD4+ cells and higher diversity in long-lived than aged donors. PBMC samples, being unsorted, prevented any conclusive comparison of naive and antigen-experienced cells. A strong correlation between TCR beta diversity and naive T cell percentage was seen.

Together with a sample-barcoded 5' primer, a J-beta primer mix was included in a second PCR lasting roughly 6 to 12 cycles. TCRdb independently ran MiXCR on the 5' RACE reads; one entry per CDR3 protein. The table has 650,000 to 1,000,000 distinct CDR3 sequences, roughly 35% seen once. Russia was home to the donors, healthy Caucasian individuals aged 6 to 90. The rearrangement joins TRBV21-1 to TRBJ2-1. TRBV21-1 is labeled a pseudogene. Material for sequencing was blood. The source of this sequence is a young man in good health. CDR3 in amino acids: CASSKGDRASSYNEQFF. In nucleotides, the CDR3 is TGTGCCAGCAGCAAAGGTGATCGGGCGAGCTCCTACAATGAGCAGTTCTTC.